A single TCR beta chain is shown here with its context. In the original workflow: The authors estimated nucleated cell counts from reference gene primer amplification. Profiled with immunoSEQ multiplex PCR; TCRdb holds only in-frame clones, not every one. V and J calls and clone size are given by that table; D and trimming were obtained from the DNA. The sample records 100,000 to 150,000 clones, roughly 91% being singletons. The data are from a study of blood T cell repertoires in COVID-19. Study at large: Italy, Spain and the United States were the sources of the convalescent and acute COVID-19 samples. The cDNA or gDNA used as material had been derived from T cells, B-cell-depleted T cells, or PBMCs.

The ends were cut back, 4 bases at V and 5 bases at J, with 12 bases in the middle. The CDR3 consists of 13 residues. The germline gives CDR1 SGDLS, CDR2 YYNGEE. This rearrangement joins TRBV9 to TRBJ2-5; D unclear. The clonotype comes from a human donor in a cohort sampled during active COVID-19. Sequencing was carried out using peripheral blood. The CDR3 loop reads CASSTSDLETQYF. DNA of the CDR3: TGTGCCAGCAGCACCAGCGATTTGGAGACCCAGTACTTC.